This TCR beta chain derives from a study of blood T cell repertoires in COVID-19. Background on the study: Researchers got acute and convalescent COVID-19 samples from the United States, Italy and Spain.

Clones were read by immunoSEQ multiplex PCR, and TCRdb kept only the in-frame ones, dropping some. In the table there are about 300,000 clones, over 75% of which are singletons. After removal of 1 base from V and 2 bases from J, the junction contained 9 bases not matched to a gene. In germline, CDR1 is LNHNV, CDR2 YYDKDF (reference sequence). The CDR3 contains 19 residues. Participant reports of clinical history set cohort assignment. The source of this sequence is a woman younger than 30 who had recovered from COVID-19. The chain couples TRBV15 to TRBJ2-1; 12 bases line up with TRBD2. Sequencing was carried out using PBMCs or T cells enriched from blood (not recorded which). The CDR3 DNA is TGTGCCACCAGCAGAGGACTAGCGGGAGATACTCCTCCCTACAATGAGCAGTTCTTC. This codes for CATSRGLAGDTPPYNEQFF. Based on the CDR3 plus reference TRBV15 and TRBJ2-1, the full variable domain is DAMVIQNPRYQVTQFGKPVTLSCSQTLNHNVMYWYQQKSSQAPKLLFHYYDKDFNNEADTPDNFQSRRPNTSFCFLDIRSPGLGDTAMYLCATSRGLAGDTPPYNEQFFGPGTRLTVL.